This T cell receptor (beta chain) was captured by sequencing in a study of spatial heterogeneity in lung cancer. Study overall: After resection, follow-up PBMC samples were sequenced when available, at a median of about 24 months later. Among detected sequences, beta-chain ones consistently exceeded alpha-chain ones in number. As counted in raw reads, each unique TCR and UMI combination appeared more than ten times on average.

This sample's time point: blood at routine non-recurrence follow-up after resection. In each case, whole RNA from tumor, nontumor lung or frozen PBMC was sequenced unsorted. Each CDR3 protein is one row after TCRdb ran MiXCR on the 5' RACE reads. The top ten clones hold around a sixth of a sample with about 120,000 distinct CDR3 sequences, 12% of them seen once. On this clonotype: With a much larger clone just one base away, this may be a read error.

Germline V gives CDR1 SGHRS, CDR2 YFSETQ. Losses at the gene ends were 2 bases for V and 12 bases for J; bases not matched to a gene: 9. CDR3 length equals 15 residues. The sample was PBMCs, taken at follow-up. The origin of this receptor is a male donor with early-stage non-small cell lung cancer. The chain combines TRBV5-1 with TRBJ1-6, with TRBD1 matching over 9 bases. The DNA for the CDR3 is TGCGCCAGCAGCTTCGCCGGGACAGGGATCCAACCCCTCCACTTT. Amino acids: CASSFAGTGIQPLHF.